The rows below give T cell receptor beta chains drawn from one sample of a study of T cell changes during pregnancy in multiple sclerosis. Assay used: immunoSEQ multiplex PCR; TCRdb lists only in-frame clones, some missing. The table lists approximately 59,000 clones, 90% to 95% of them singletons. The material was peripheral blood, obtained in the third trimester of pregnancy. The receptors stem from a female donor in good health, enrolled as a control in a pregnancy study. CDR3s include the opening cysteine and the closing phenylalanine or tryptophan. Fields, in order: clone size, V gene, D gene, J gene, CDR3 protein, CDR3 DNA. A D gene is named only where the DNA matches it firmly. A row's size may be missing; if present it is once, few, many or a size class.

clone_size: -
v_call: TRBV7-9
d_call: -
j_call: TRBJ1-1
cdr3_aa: CASSLGETEAFF
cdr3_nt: TGTGCCAGCAGCTTAGGGGAGACTGAAGCTTTCTTT

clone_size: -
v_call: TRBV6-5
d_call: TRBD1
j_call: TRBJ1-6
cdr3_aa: CASSRQGANSPLHF
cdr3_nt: TGTGCCAGCAGCCGACAGGGGGCAAATTCACCCCTCCACTTT

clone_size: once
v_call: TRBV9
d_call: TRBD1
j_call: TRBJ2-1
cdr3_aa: CASSPRQGWNEQFF
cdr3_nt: TGTGCCAGCAGCCCCCGACAGGGGTGGAATGAGCAGTTCTTC

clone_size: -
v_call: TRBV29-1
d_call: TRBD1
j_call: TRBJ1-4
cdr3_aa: CSVERVRGQEKLFF
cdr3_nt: TGCAGCGTTGAAAGGGTCAGGGGGCAAGAAAAACTGTTTTTT

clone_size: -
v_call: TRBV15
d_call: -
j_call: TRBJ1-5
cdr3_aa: CATSREGAGNQPQHF
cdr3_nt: TGTGCCACCAGCAGGGAAGGGGCAGGCAATCAGCCCCAGCATTTT

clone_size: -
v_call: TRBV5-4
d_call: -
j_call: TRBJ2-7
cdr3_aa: CASSSTGSYEQYF
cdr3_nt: TGTGCCAGCAGCTCAACAGGGTCCTACGAGCAGTACTTC

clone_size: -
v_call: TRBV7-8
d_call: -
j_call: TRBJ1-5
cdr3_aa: CASSSTGTPGGQPQHF
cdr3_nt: TGTGCCAGCAGCTCAACCGGGACACCGGGCGGTCAGCCCCAGCATTTT

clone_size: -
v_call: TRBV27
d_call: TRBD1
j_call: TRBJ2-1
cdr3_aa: CASSILPGTGNNEQFF
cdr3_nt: TGTGCCAGCAGTATACTTCCCGGGACAGGGAACAACGAGCAGTTCTTC

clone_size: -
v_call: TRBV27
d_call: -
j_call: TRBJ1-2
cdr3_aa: CASRAGGANYGYTF
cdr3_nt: TGTGCCAGCAGGGCCGGGGGAGCTAACTATGGCTACACCTTC

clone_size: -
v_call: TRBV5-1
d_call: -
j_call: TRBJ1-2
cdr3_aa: CASSLLTGNGYTF
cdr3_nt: TGCGCCAGCAGCTTATTAACAGGGAATGGCTACACCTTC

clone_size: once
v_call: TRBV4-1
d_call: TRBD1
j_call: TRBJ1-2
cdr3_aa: CASSDSGTGHYGYTF
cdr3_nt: TGCGCCAGCAGCGATTCCGGGACAGGGCACTATGGCTACACCTTC

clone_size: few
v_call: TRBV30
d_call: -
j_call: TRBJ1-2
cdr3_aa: CAWSVYRPNYGYTF
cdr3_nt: TGTGCCTGGAGTGTTTACAGACCTAACTATGGCTACACCTTC

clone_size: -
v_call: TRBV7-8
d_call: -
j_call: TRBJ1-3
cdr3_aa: CASSLEGSSGNTIYF
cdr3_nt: TGTGCCAGCAGCTTGGAGGGAAGCTCTGGAAACACCATATATTTT

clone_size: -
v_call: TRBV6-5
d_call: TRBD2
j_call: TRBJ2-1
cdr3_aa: CASTAGGRGEQFF
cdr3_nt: TGTGCCAGCACGGCGGGGGGGAGGGGTGAGCAGTTCTTC

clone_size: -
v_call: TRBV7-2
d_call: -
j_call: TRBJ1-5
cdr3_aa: CASSLNPSNQPQHF
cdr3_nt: TGTGCCAGCAGCTTAAATCCATCCAATCAGCCCCAGCATTTT

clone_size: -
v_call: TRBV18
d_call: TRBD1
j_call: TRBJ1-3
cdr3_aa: CASSPRQGLAGNTIYF
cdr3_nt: TGTGCCAGCTCACCACGACAGGGACTGGCTGGAAACACCATATATTTT

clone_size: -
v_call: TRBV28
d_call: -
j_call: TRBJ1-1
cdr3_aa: CASSLSGVTMNTEAFF
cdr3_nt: TGTGCCAGCAGTTTATCGGGGGTAACCATGAACACTGAAGCTTTCTTT